Listed below are T cell receptor beta chains from one sample, sequenced in a study of beta chain features in type 1 diabetes. The repertoire was sequenced with immunoSEQ multiplex PCR; TCRdb's copy has only in-frame clones and lacks some. The table shows 300,000 or so clones, with roughly an eighth occurring only once. The material sequenced was naive CD4+ T cells from blood. These receptors all come from a young man with type 1 diabetes. Both conserved end residues are part of each CDR3. D genes are given only for firm matches. Expanded clones get a size class; other rows say once, few or many, or leave the size out.

j_gene | abundance | v_gene | d_gene | CDR3aa | CDR3nt
TRBJ2-7 | . | TRBV5-1 | TRBD2 | CASSRLAESSYEQYF | TGCGCCAGCAGCAGACTAGCGGAAAGCTCCTACGAGCAGTACTTC
TRBJ2-3 | . | TRBV19 | . | CASNTEGAGTQYF | TGTGCCAGTAATACTGAGGGCGCAGGTACGCAGTATTTT
TRBJ2-1 | . | TRBV19 | TRBD2 | CASSNQREREQFF | TGTGCCAGTAGTAATCAGCGGGAGCGGGAGCAGTTCTTC
TRBJ2-7 | few | TRBV5-1 | . | CASSLGAGIPYEQYF | TGCGCCAGCAGCTTGGGGGCCGGGATTCCCTACGAGCAGTACTTC
TRBJ2-7 | few | TRBV25-1 | . | CASNRNYEQYF | TGTGCCAGCAACAGAAACTACGAGCAGTACTTC
TRBJ1-4 | . | TRBV28 | . | CASSSGELNEKLFF | TGTGCCAGCAGTTCAGGGGAACTTAATGAAAAACTGTTTTTT
TRBJ2-1 | few | TRBV27 | TRBD2 | CASSLSGRANEQFF | TGTGCCAGCAGTTTAAGCGGGAGGGCCAATGAGCAGTTCTTC
TRBJ2-7 | few | TRBV7-3 | . | CASSLTAGRDYEQYF | TGTGCCAGCAGCTTAACGGCGGGACGGGACTACGAGCAGTACTTC
TRBJ2-7 | few | TRBV30 | TRBD1 | CAWGTGRYEQYF | TGTGCCTGGGGGACAGGGAGGTACGAGCAGTACTTC
TRBJ2-7 | . | TRBV28 | TRBD2 | CASSLTGRAGHGEQYF | TGTGCCAGCAGTTTAACGGGGAGGGCAGGCCACGGGGAGCAGTACTTC
TRBJ1-5 | few | TRBV5-4 | TRBD1 | CASSPSPGTGLNQPQHF | TGTGCCAGCAGCCCGAGCCCCGGGACAGGTTTGAATCAGCCCCAGCATTTT
TRBJ1-5 | few | TRBV4-1 | TRBD1 | CASSQGVDRVHQPQHF | TGCGCCAGCAGCCAAGGGGTGGACAGGGTTCATCAGCCCCAGCATTTT
TRBJ2-1 | few | TRBV27 | . | CASSRPGLRNEQFF | TGTGCCAGCAGTAGGCCGGGACTTCGCAATGAGCAGTTCTTC
TRBJ2-3 | few | TRBV4-2 | . | CASSQDRQRLSTDTQYF | TGTGCCAGCAGCCAAGATCGGCAGCGGCTTAGCACAGATACGCAGTATTTT
TRBJ2-7 | few | TRBV5-1 | TRBD2 | CASSSTSGSSIIYEQYF | TGCGCCAGCAGCTCGACTAGCGGGAGTAGTATTATCTACGAGCAGTACTTC